This T cell receptor beta chain was recorded in a study of T cells after yellow fever vaccination. The CDR3 is 13 residues long. Germline assignment: CDR1 SGHTA and CDR2 FQGNSA. V dropped 2 bases and J dropped 1 base, with 5 bases sitting between them. In TCRdb, the 5' RACE reads were re-called with MiXCR into one record per CDR3 protein. The data contain 200,000 to 250,000 distinct CDR3 sequences, less than 9% of them singletons. In this sample, this clonotype turned up many times. The receptor comes from a man younger than 40 who received the YFV17D yellow fever vaccine. The chain joins TRBV7-2 to TRBJ1-1, with D unclear. Sequencing used CD4+ T cells sorted from PBMCs, obtained 15 days after the yellow fever booster vaccination. The CDR3 loop reads CASSLWANTEAFF. In DNA, the CDR3 is TGTGCCAGCAGCTTATGGGCGAACACTGAAGCTTTCTTT.